The rows below give T cell receptor beta chains drawn from one sample of a study of T cell responses to AZD1222 COVID-19 vaccine. Generated by immunoSEQ multiplex PCR, the TCRdb table keeps only in-frame clones and is missing some. This table has around 130,000 clones, around 90% appearing once. The specimen was peripheral blood, collected on day 0 of AZD1222 vaccination. Every receptor here comes from an adult in good health. Both conserved end residues are part of each CDR3. Each record gives: D gene, J gene, clone size, CDR3 length, V gene, CDR3 DNA, CDR3 protein. A D gene is named only where the DNA matches it firmly. Size tells how often a clone was seen (once, few, many) or the class of an expanded clone, and some rows leave it out.

NA | TRBJ2-4 | NA | 14 | TRBV5-1 | TGCGCCAGCAGCGCGGGACAGGCCAAAAACATTCAGTACTTC | CASSAGQAKNIQYF
TRBD1 | TRBJ1-3 | NA | 15 | TRBV5-1 | TGCGCCAGCAGCAACCGACAGGGGGTCGGAAACACCATATATTTT | CASSNRQGVGNTIYF
NA | TRBJ1-1 | NA | 15 | TRBV5-1 | TGCGCCAGCAGCTTGGAGAGAGGCCGGAACACTGAAGCTTTCTTT | CASSLERGRNTEAFF
NA | TRBJ1-6 | NA | 12 | TRBV12-5 | TGTGCTAGCAGGACAGTCAATTCACCCCTCCACTTT | CASRTVNSPLHF
TRBD2 | TRBJ2-2 | NA | 16 | TRBV7-6 | TGTGCCAGCAGCTCCTTTTCCGGGACTATTACCGGGGAGCTGTTTTTT | CASSSFSGTITGELFF
TRBD1 | TRBJ1-2 | NA | 12 | TRBV12-3/TRBV12-4 | TGTGCCAGCAGTTTTTCAGGGGGAGGCTACACCTTC | CASSFSGGGYTF
NA | TRBJ2-7 | NA | 14 | TRBV7-9 | TGTGCCAGCAGGCCCGCGATCGGATCCTACGAGCAGTACTTC | CASRPAIGSYEQYF
NA | TRBJ2-7 | NA | 17 | TRBV9 | TGTGCCAGCAGCGAGTCCGGGGCGGGGCCGAGCTCCTACGAGCAGTACTTC | CASSESGAGPSSYEQYF
NA | TRBJ1-1 | NA | 13 | TRBV3-1/TRBV3-2 | TGTGCCAGCAGTCCTGGGGAGGGATCGTCAGCTTTCTTT | CASSPGEGSSAFF
NA | TRBJ1-2 | NA | 13 | TRBV6-5 | TGTGCCAGCAGCGGGACATGGGGCTATGGCTACACCTTC | CASSGTWGYGYTF
NA | TRBJ2-7 | NA | 13 | TRBV28 | TGTGCCAGCAGTTTCGGGGGCCCCTACGAGCAGTACTTC | CASSFGGPYEQYF
TRBD2 | TRBJ2-1 | NA | 16 | TRBV5-6 | TGTGCCAGCAGCTTGCTAGCGGGAGCGCAGTACAATGAGCAGTTCTTC | CASSLLAGAQYNEQFF
NA | TRBJ1-1 | NA | 14 | TRBV6-1 | TGTGCCAGCAGTGAATTTAGGCAGAACACTGAAGCTTTCTTT | CASSEFRQNTEAFF
NA | TRBJ2-3 | NA | 12 | TRBV4-1 | TGCGCCAGCAGGTCCGGTGGTGATACGCAGTATTTT | CASRSGGDTQYF
NA | TRBJ1-5 | NA | 14 | TRBV9 | TGTGCCAGCAGCGGGGGTTTGAGCAATCAGCCCCAGCATTTT | CASSGGLSNQPQHF
TRBD2 | TRBJ2-7 | NA | 17 | TRBV5-5 | TGTGCCAGCAGCTTGGCCGGCCTAGCGGGGGGCTTATACGAGCAGTACTTC | CASSLAGLAGGLYEQYF
TRBD1 | TRBJ2-5 | NA | 16 | TRBV18 | TGTGCCAGCTCACCCAGACAGGGGGCTCCTGAGAAGACCCAGTACTTC | CASSPRQGAPEKTQYF
NA | TRBJ1-5 | NA | 13 | TRBV5-6 | TGTGCCAGCAGCTTCCGGCAGTCACAGCCCCAGCATTTT | CASSFRQSQPQHF
NA | TRBJ1-5 | NA | 14 | TRBV10-1 | TGCGCCAGCAGTGACAGCTATAGCAATCAGCCCCAGCATTTT | CASSDSYSNQPQHF
NA | TRBJ2-3 | NA | 12 | TRBV15 | TGTGCCACCAGCAGAGCGCGAGATACGCAGTATTTT | CATSRARDTQYF
NA | TRBJ1-1 | NA | 14 | TRBV10-1 | TGCGCCAGCAGTGAGCATCTTCGGGACGGGGAGGCTTTCTTT | CASSEHLRDGEAFF
NA | TRBJ1-4 | NA | 15 | TRBV19 | TGTGCCAGTAGTATAAGGGGGACAACTAATGAAAAACTGTTTTTT | CASSIRGTTNEKLFF
NA | TRBJ1-3 | once | 14 | TRBV2 | TGTGCCAGCAGTGACCGGGGGCGAGGAAACACCATATATTTT | CASSDRGRGNTIYF